A selection of T cell receptor beta chains follows, all from one sample in a study of cytotoxic CD8 clonotypes in ibrutinib-treated CLL. Profiled with immunoSEQ multiplex PCR; TCRdb holds only in-frame clones, not every one. The table includes some 140,000 clones, under 95% detected once. This specimen was PBMCs, taken after 12 months of ibrutinib treatment. The receptor source for this set is a human donor with chronic lymphocytic leukemia. The CDR3 runs from the conserved cysteine through the conserved F or W. D genes are given only for firm matches. Some rows mark clone size as missing; the rest say once, few, many or name a class of expanded clone.

V	J	size	D	DNA	CDR3
TRBV7-3	TRBJ2-7	.	.	TGTGCCAGCAGCTTGTACTACGGGTACTCCTACGAGCAGTACTTC	CASSLYYGYSYEQYF
TRBV6-5	TRBJ2-3	.	TRBD2	TGTGCCAGCAGAAGAACCGGGACTAGCGGGGATACGCAGTATTTT	CASRRTGTSGDTQYF
TRBV19	TRBJ1-1	.	.	TGTGCCAGTAGTATAGTTGCCGTCACTGAAGCTTTCTTT	CASSIVAVTEAFF
TRBV11-3	TRBJ2-2	.	.	TGTGCCAGCAGCTTAGAAGGGGGGACCTACACCGGGGAGCTGTTTTTT	CASSLEGGTYTGELFF
TRBV10-3	TRBJ2-1	.	.	TGTGCCATCAGTGAGGGGATCGGATTTGCACATGAGCAGTTCTTC	CAISEGIGFAHEQFF
TRBV28	TRBJ2-1	.	TRBD1	TGTGCCAGCAGTTTAGTGACAGGGTTTTTGTACAATGAGCAGTTCTTC	CASSLVTGFLYNEQFF
TRBV7-3	TRBJ2-1	.	.	TGTGCCAGCAGCCGAGACATCTCCTACAATGAGCAGTTCTTC	CASSRDISYNEQFF
TRBV25-1	TRBJ2-3	.	TRBD1	TGTGCCAGCAGTGAATGGAGACAGGGTGGTTTCACAGATACGCAGTATTTT	CASSEWRQGGFTDTQYF
TRBV18	TRBJ2-5	.	.	TGTGCCAGCTCACAGAGCAGGCTAGAGACCCAGTACTTC	CASSQSRLETQYF
TRBV4-2	TRBJ2-1	.	.	TGTGCCAGCAGCCAACTTAGCGGAGTTTACAATGAGCAGTTCTTC	CASSQLSGVYNEQFF
TRBV29-1	TRBJ2-7	once	.	TGCAGCGTTTACCAGGGATCCTACGAGCAGTACTTC	CSVYQGSYEQYF
TRBV9	TRBJ2-5	.	TRBD2	TGTGCCAGCAGCGTCGGGGGACTAGCGGGAGAGACCCAGTACTTC	CASSVGGLAGETQYF
TRBV10-1	TRBJ2-1	.	.	TGCGCCAGCAGTGAGGCGGACAGAAAAACCTACAATGAGCAGTTCTTC	CASSEADRKTYNEQFF
TRBV6-5	TRBJ2-5	.	.	TGTGCCAGCAGTACGAAGGAGACCCAGTACTTC	CASSTKETQYF
TRBV9	TRBJ2-1	.	.	TGTGCCAGCAGCGTAATGGGTTCGGGGACCTACAATGAGCAGTTCTTC	CASSVMGSGTYNEQFF
TRBV29-1	TRBJ2-3	.	TRBD2	TGCAGCCACCAAGCGGGGGGCACAGATACGCAGTATTTT	CSHQAGGTDTQYF
TRBV28	TRBJ1-4	.	.	TGTGCCAGCAGCCTTCTGACCGAAGAAAAACTGTTTTTT	CASSLLTEEKLFF
TRBV28	TRBJ2-3	.	.	TGTGCCAGCAGTTTCCAACCGGACTACTCTCACGAGCAGTATTTT	CASSFQPDYSHEQYF
TRBV6-5	TRBJ1-1	.	.	TGTGCCAGCAGTTACGGGCCTGAAGCTTTCTTT	CASSYGPEAFF
TRBV23-1	TRBJ2-7	.	.	TGCGCCAGCAGTCAACTCGACACCTACGAGCAGTACTTC	CASSQLDTYEQYF
TRBV5-6	TRBJ2-7	.	TRBD2	TGTGCCAGCAGGGGGAGGGGATACGAGCAGTACTTC	CASRGRGYEQYF
TRBV4-1	TRBJ2-1	.	TRBD2	TGCGCCAGCAGCCAAGATCTTACTAGCGGGTACAATGAGCAGTTCTTC	CASSQDLTSGYNEQFF
TRBV7-6	TRBJ2-3	.	.	TGTGCCAGCAGCTGGTTGCAGGGCCCCCGGACGGCAGATACGCAGTATTTT	CASSWLQGPRTADTQYF
TRBV2	TRBJ2-2	.	.	TGTGCCAGCAGTGATCTGGGAATAGACACCGGGGAGCTGTTTTTT	CASSDLGIDTGELFF
TRBV7-2	TRBJ1-5	.	.	TGTGCCAGCAGCTGGAGGGGCAATCAGCCCCAGCATTTT	CASSWRGNQPQHF
TRBV2	TRBJ1-1	.	TRBD1	TGTGCCAGCAGTGAATCTTGGACAGGATCAGAAGCTTTCTTT	CASSESWTGSEAFF
TRBV28	TRBJ1-5	.	TRBD1	TGTGCCAGCAGAGCACAGGGGAACAATCAGCCCCAGCATTTT	CASRAQGNNQPQHF